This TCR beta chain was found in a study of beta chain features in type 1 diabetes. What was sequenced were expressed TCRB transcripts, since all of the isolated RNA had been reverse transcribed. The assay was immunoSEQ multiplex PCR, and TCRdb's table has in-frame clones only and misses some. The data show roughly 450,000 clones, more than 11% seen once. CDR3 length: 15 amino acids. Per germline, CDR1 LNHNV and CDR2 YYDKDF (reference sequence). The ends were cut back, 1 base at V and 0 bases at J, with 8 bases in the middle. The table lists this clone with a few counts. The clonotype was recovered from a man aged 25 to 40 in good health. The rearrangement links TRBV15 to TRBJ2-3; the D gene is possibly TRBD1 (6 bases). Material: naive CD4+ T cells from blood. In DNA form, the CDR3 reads TGTGCCACCAGCAGAGCAGACAGGAGCACAGATACGCAGTATTTT. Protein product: CATSRADRSTDTQYF.